This T cell receptor beta chain stems from a study of blood T cell repertoires in COVID-19. Here immunoSEQ multiplex PCR was the method, and the copy in TCRdb shows in-frame clones only, minus some. The table lists approximately 74,000 clones, around nine tenths of them singletons. The germline V gene encodes CDR1 SGHRS and CDR2 YFSETQ. This CDR3 region has 16 residues. The V gene end was trimmed by 5 bases and the J gene end by 8 bases; junction bases not matched to a gene: 11. This sequence originates from an elderly woman with active or convalescent COVID-19. Sequencing input: peripheral blood. This chain connects TRBV5-1 to TRBJ2-4, with 12 bases lining up with TRBD2. The DNA for the CDR3 is TGCGCCAGCAGTTTGAGACTAGCGGGAGAGGGGCACATTCAGTACTTC. This translates into CASSLRLAGEGHIQYF.